The source of this TCR beta chain is a study of blood T cell repertoires in COVID-19. The CDR3 is made up of 13 amino acids. The germline V gene has CDR1 SNHLY and CDR2 FYNNEI. The V gene end was trimmed by 9 bases and the J gene end by 1 base; junction bases not matched to a gene: 1. Authors' processing steps: Reference gene primers were amplified, and this amplification served to estimate nucleated cell counts. Sequencing was performed with immunoSEQ multiplex PCR; in TCRdb, only in-frame clones are kept and a portion is missing. D and trimming were read from the DNA, whereas the V and J calls and clone size are those reported in that table. This table holds 45,000 to 60,000 clones, 85% to 90% found once.

The chain carries TRBV2 and TRBJ1-1, with TRBD1 identical over 11 bases. Sequenced sample: peripheral blood. This TCR came from a human donor with active COVID-19. The donor label of this sample is uncertain. DNA for the CDR3: TGTGCCAGGGACAGGGGGCGGAACACTGAAGCTTTCTTT. Its protein is CARDRGRNTEAFF.